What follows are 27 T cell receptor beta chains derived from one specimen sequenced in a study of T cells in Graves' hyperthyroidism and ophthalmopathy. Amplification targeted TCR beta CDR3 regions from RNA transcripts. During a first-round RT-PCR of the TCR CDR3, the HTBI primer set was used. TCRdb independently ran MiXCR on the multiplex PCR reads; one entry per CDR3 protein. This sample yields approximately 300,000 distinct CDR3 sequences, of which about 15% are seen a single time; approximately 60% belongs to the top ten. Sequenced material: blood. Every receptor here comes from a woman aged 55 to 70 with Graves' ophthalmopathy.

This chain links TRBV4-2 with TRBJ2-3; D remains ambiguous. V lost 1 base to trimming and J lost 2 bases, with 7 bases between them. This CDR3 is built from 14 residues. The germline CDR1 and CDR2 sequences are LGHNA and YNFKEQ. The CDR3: CASSQAQFTDTQYF. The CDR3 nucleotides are TGTGCCAGCAGCCAAGCTCAGTTCACAGATACGCAGTATTTT.

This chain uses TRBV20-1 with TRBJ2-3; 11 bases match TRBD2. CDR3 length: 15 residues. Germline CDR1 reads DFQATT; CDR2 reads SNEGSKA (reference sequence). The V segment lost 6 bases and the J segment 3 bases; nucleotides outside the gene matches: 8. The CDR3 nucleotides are TGCAGTGCCAACCCCGGACTAGCGGGTACAGATACGCAGTATTTT. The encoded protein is CSANPGLAGTDTQYF.

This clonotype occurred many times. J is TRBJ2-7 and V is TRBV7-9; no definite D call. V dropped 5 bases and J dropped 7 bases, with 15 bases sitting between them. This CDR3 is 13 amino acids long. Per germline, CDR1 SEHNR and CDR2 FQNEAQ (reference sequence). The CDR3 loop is CASSINGPSEQYF. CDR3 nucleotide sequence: TGTGCCAGCAGCATAAACGGCCCGTCTGAGCAGTACTTC.

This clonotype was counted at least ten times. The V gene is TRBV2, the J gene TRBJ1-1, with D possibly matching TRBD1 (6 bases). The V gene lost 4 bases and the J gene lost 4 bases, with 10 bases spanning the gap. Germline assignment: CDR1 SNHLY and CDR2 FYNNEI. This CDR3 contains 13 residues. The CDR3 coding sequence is TGTGCCAGCAGTGGTGGGGGCGGCACTGAAGCTTTCTTT. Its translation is CASSGGGGTEAFF.

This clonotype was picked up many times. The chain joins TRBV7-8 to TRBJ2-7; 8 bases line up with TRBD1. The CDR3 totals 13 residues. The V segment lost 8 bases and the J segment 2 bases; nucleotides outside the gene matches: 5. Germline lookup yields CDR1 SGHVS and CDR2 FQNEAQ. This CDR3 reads CASGKDRAYEQYF. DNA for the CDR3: TGTGCCAGCGGCAAGGACAGGGCCTACGAGCAGTACTTC.

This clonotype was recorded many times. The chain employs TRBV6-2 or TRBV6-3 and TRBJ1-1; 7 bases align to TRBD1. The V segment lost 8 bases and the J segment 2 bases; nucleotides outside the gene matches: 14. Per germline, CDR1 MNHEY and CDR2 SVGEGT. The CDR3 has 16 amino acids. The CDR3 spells CASAGGGLRRNTEAFF. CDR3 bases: TGTGCCAGCGCAGGGGGTGGGTTGCGGAGAAACACTGAAGCTTTCTTT.

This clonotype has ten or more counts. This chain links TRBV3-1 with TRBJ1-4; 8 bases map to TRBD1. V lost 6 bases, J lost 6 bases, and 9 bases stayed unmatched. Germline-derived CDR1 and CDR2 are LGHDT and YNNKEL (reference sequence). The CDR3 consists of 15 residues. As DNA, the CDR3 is TGTGCCAGCAGTCCAGGGACAGGTGGGGATGAAAAACTGTTTTTT. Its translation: CASSPGTGGDEKLFF.

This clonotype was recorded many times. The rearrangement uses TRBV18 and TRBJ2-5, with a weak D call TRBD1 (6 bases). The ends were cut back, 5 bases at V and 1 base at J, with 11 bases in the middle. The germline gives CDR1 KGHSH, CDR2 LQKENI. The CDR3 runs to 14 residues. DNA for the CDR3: TGTGCCAGCTCAGGACAGAGGGGCCAAGAGACCCAGTACTTC. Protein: CASSGQRGQETQYF.

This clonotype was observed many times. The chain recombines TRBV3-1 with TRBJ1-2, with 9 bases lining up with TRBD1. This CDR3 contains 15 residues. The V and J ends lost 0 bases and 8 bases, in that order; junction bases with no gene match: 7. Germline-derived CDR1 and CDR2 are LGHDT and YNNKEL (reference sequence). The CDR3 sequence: CASSQDNRGRNGYTF. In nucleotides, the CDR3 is TGTGCCAGCAGCCAAGATAACAGGGGGCGAAACGGCTACACCTTC. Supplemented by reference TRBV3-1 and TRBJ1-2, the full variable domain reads DTAVSQTPKYLVTQMGNDKSIKCEQNLGHDTMYWYKQDSKKFLKIMFSYNNKELIINETVPNRFSPKSPDKAHLNLHINSLELGDSAVYFCASSQDNRGRNGYTFGSGTRLTVV.

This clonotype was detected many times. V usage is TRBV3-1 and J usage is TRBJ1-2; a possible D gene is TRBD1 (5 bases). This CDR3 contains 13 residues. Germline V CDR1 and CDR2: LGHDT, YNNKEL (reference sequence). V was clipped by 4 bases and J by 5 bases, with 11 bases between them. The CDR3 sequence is CASSLSRQYGYTF. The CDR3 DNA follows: TGTGCCAGCAGCCTAAGCCGACAGTATGGCTACACCTTC.

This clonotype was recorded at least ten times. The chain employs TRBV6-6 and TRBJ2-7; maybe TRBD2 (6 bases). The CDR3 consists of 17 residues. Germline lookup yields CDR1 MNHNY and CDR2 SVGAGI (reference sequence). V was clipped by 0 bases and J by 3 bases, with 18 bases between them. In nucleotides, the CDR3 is TGTGCCAGCAGTTACTCGAGTTGGCGGGATTATAACTACGAGCAGTACTTC. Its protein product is CASSYSSWRDYNYEQYF.

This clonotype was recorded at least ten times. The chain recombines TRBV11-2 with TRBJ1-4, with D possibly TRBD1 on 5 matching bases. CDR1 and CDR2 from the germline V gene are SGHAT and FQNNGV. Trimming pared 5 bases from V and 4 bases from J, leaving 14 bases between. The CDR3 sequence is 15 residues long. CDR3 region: CASSAGTADNEKLFF. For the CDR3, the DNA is TGTGCCAGCAGCGCCGGGACGGCCGATAATGAAAAACTGTTTTTT.

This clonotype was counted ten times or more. The CDR3 nucleotides read TGTGCCAGCAGCTCTATGGGGCCGGAGCAGTACTTC. Translating gives CASSSMGPEQYF. The chain couples TRBV7-2 to TRBJ2-7, with D perhaps TRBD1 (5 bases). The CDR3 spans 12 residues. Germline CDR1 SGHTA, CDR2 FQGNSA. The V end was cut by 4 bases, the J end by 7 bases, with 11 bases between.

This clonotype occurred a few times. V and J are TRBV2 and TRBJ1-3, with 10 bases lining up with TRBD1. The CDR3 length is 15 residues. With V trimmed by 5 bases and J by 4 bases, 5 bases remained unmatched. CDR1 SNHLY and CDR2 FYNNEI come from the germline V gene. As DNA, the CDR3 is TGTGCCAGCAGTCGGGACAGGGGTCCCGGAAACACCATATATTTT. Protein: CASSRDRGPGNTIYF.

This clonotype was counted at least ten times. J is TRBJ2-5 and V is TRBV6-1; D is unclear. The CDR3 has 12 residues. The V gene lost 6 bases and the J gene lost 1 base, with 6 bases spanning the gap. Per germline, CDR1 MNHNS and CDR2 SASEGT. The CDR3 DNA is TGTGCCAGCAGACTACTCCAAGAGACCCAGTACTTC. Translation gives CASRLLQETQYF.

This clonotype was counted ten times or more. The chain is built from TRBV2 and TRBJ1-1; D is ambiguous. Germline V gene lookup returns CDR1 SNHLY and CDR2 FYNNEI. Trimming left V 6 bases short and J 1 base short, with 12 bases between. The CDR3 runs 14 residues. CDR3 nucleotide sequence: TGTGCCAGCAGCGATGGCCGTTGGAACACTGAAGCTTTCTTT. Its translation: CASSDGRWNTEAFF. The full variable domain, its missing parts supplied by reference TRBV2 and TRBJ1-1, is EPEVTQTPSHQVTQMGQEVILRCVPISNHLYFYWYRQILGQKVEFLVSFYNNEISEKSEIFDDQFSVERPDGSNFTLKIRSTKLEDSAMYFCASSDGRWNTEAFFGQGTRLTVV.

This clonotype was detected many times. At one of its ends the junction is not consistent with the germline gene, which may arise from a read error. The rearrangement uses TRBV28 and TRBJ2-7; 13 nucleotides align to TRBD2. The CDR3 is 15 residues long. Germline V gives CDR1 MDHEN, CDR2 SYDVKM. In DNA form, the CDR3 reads TGTGCCAGCAGTTTCCTCCTCGGGACTAGCGGGACGTTGGACTTC. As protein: CASSFLLGTSGTLDF.

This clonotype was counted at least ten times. The CDR3 nucleotides read TGTGCCAGCAGCTTAATGGGCGCGTTCGATGAGCAGTTCTTC. Its translation is CASSLMGAFDEQFF. This chain uses TRBV7-9 with TRBJ2-1; D is undetermined. V dropped 2 bases and J dropped 8 bases, with 13 bases sitting between them. Germline values: CDR1 SEHNR, CDR2 FQNEAQ (reference sequence). The CDR3 totals 14 residues. The full variable domain, in which reference TRBV7-9 and TRBJ2-1 provide the parts outside the CDR3, is DTGVSQNPRHKITKRGQNVTFRCDPISEHNRLYWYRQTLGQGPEFLTYFQNEAQLEKSRLLSDRFSAERPKGSFSTLEIQRTEQGDSAMYLCASSLMGAFDEQFFGPGTRLTVL.

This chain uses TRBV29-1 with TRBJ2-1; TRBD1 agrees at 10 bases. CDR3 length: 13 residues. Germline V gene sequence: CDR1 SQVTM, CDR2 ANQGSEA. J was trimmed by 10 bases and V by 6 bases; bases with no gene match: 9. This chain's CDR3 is CSVRDRGRSEQFF. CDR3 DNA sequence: TGCAGCGTCCGGGACAGGGGACGGTCCGAGCAGTTCTTC.

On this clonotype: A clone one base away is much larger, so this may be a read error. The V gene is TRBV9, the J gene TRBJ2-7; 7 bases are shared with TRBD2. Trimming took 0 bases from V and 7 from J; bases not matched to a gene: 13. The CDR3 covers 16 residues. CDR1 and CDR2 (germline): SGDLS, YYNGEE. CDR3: CASSVEAGVKYNEQYF. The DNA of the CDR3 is TGTGCCAGCAGCGTAGAGGCGGGAGTAAAGTACAATGAGCAGTACTTC.

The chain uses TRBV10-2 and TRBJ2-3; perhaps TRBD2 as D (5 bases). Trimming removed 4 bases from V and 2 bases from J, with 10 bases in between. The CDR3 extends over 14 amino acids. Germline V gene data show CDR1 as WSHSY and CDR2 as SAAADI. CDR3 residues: CASSGSGPTDTQYF. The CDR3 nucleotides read TGCGCCAGCAGTGGAAGCGGCCCCACAGATACGCAGTATTTT.

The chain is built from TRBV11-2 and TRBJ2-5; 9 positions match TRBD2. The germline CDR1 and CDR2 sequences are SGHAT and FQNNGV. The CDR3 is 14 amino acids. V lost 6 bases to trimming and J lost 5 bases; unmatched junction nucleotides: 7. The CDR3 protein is CASSPAGGGETQYF. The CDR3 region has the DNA TGTGCCAGCAGTCCAGCGGGAGGAGGGGAGACCCAGTACTTC.

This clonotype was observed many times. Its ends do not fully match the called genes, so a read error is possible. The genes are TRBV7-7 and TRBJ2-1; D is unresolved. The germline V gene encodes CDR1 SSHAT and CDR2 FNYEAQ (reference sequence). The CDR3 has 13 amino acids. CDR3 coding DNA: TGTGCTAGCAGCCACTCCACCGGCAGAGAGCAGTTCTTC. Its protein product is CASSHSTGREQFF. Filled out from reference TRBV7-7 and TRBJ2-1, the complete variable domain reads GAGVSQSPRYKVTKRGQDVTLRCDPISSHATLYWYQQALGQGPEFLTYFNYEAQPDKSGLPSDRFSAERPEGSISTLTIQRTEQRDSAMYRCASSHSTGREQFFGPGTRLTVL.

CDR3 sequence: CSARWEPNQPQHF. The DNA of the CDR3 is TGCAGTGCTAGATGGGAGCCTAATCAGCCCCAGCATTTT. V usage is TRBV20-1 and J usage is TRBJ1-5; D is uncertain. This CDR3 contains 13 residues. Germline loops: CDR1 DFQATT, CDR2 SNEGSKA (reference sequence). With 2 bases removed from V and 4 bases from J, the gap between germline ends came to 9 bases.

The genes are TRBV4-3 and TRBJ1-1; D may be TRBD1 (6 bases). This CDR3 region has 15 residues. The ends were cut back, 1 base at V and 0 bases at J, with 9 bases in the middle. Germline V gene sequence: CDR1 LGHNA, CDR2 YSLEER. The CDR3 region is CASSQGDRMNTEAFF. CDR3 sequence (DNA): TGCGCCAGCAGCCAAGGAGACAGGATGAACACTGAAGCTTTCTTT.

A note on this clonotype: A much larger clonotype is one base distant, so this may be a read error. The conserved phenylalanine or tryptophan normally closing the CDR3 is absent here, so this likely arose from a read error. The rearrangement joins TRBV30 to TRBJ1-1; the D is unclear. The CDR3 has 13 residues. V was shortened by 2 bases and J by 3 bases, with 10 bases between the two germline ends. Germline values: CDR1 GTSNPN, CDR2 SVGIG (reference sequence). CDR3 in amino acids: CAWSKGVDTEAFS. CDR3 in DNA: TGTGCCTGGAGTAAGGGCGTCGACACTGAAGCTTTCTCT.

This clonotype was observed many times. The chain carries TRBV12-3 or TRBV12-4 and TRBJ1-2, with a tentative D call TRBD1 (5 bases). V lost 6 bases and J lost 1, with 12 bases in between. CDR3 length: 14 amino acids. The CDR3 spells CASRRWGSNYGYTF. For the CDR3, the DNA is TGTGCCAGCAGGCGGTGGGGCAGTAACTATGGCTACACCTTC.